This entry lists 11 T cell receptor beta chains sequenced from one sample in a study of blood T cell repertoires in COVID-19. Assay: immunoSEQ multiplex PCR; the TCRdb copy retains only in-frame clones and omits some. The sample has about 400,000 clones, 86% seen once; the top ten hold more than 1.4%. Sequencing input: peripheral blood. Source of these receptors: a woman aged 25 to 39 with active or convalescent COVID-19.

The gene calls are TRBV13 and TRBJ2-3, with 14 positions matching TRBD2. Per germline, CDR1 PRHDT and CDR2 FYEKMQ (reference sequence). The J segment lost 4 bases and the V segment lost 4 bases, leaving 13 bases of the junction unmatched. The CDR3 runs to 19 residues. CDR3 DNA sequence: TGTGCCAGCAGCTCCCCAAAAACGGGACTAGCGGGGGTTGCAGATACGCAGTATTTT. This codes for CASSSPKTGLAGVADTQYF.

This clone was picked up one time. The V and J genes are TRBV7-9 and TRBJ2-1, with 9 bases that match TRBD1. V shed 4 bases and J 7 bases; nucleotides not matched to a gene: 8. This CDR3 is 15 amino acids long. Looked up from germline, CDR1 is SEHNR and CDR2 is FQNEAQ (reference sequence). In nucleotides, the CDR3 is TGTGCCAGCAGCTACCCGGGACAGGGTCTGAATGAGCAGTTCTTC. It codes for CASSYPGQGLNEQFF.

This chain joins TRBV5-4 and TRBJ2-1; D unresolved. The CDR3 consists of 14 residues. Germline CDR1 reads SGHNT; CDR2 reads YYREEE (reference sequence). V lost 9 bases and J 2 bases, leaving 15 bases between the germline ends. CDR3 DNA sequence: TGTGCCATCCTAATCCGGTCCCCCTACAATGAGCAGTTCTTC. Translated: CAILIRSPYNEQFF. The whole variable domain, remainder taken from reference TRBV5-4 and TRBJ2-1, is ETGVTQSPTHLIKTRGQQVTLRCSSQSGHNTVSWYQQALGQGPQFIFQYYREEENGRGNFPPRFSGLQFPNYSSELNVNALELDDSALYLCAILIRSPYNEQFFGPGTRLTVL.

This clone was seen a single time. The V gene is TRBV5-1, the J gene TRBJ2-3, with D possibly being TRBD2 (5 bases). The CDR3 spans 15 residues. Germline CDR1 is SGHRS and CDR2 is YFSETQ. The V gene lost 0 bases and the J gene lost 4 bases, with 12 bases spanning the gap. CDR3 residues: CASSLDSRASDTQYF. In DNA, the CDR3 is TGCGCCAGCAGCTTGGACTCGCGGGCATCAGATACGCAGTATTTT.

The rearrangement uses TRBV10-1 and TRBJ2-5, with TRBD2 identical over 8 bases. The junction had 5 bases not matched to a gene; V was cut back by 0 bases and J by 5 bases. This CDR3 has 15 residues. Germline V gene sequence: CDR1 WNHNN, CDR2 SYGVQD (reference sequence). CDR3 in DNA: TGCGCCAGCAGTGAGTCCCTAGCGGGCGTGGAGACCCAGTACTTC. Translation gives CASSESLAGVETQYF.

The rearrangement links TRBV6-5 to TRBJ2-7; TRBD1 might be the D (7 bases). Trimming stripped 7 bases from V and 7 bases from J, with 17 bases between. CDR1 is MNHEY and CDR2 is SVGAGI in the germline V gene. This CDR3 has 13 residues. This CDR3 reads CASTAGGSLEQYF. The DNA of the CDR3 is TGTGCCAGCACCGCAGGGGGGAGTCTGGAGCAGTACTTC.

The rearrangement joins TRBV4-1 to TRBJ1-5, with D perhaps TRBD1 (6 bases). This CDR3 comprises 18 residues. The germline V gene encodes CDR1 MGHRA and CDR2 YSYEKL. Deletions cut 0 bases from V and 0 bases from J, with 15 bases between. The CDR3 loop is CASSQDGQGLNSNQPQHF. CDR3 nucleotide sequence: TGCGCCAGCAGCCAAGATGGTCAGGGGCTTAATAGCAATCAGCCCCAGCATTTT.

This clone was counted a single time. The genes are TRBV10-3 and TRBJ1-2, with 9 bases that match TRBD1. CDR3 length: 15 residues. The V segment lost 1 base and the J segment 8 bases; nucleotides outside the gene matches: 8. Germline CDR1 ENHRY, CDR2 SYGVKD. Here the CDR3 reads CAISEWDRAVEGYTF. The CDR3 bases are TGTGCCATCAGTGAGTGGGACAGGGCGGTTGAGGGCTACACCTTC.

The J gene is TRBJ1-1, the V gene TRBV6-5; TRBD1 agrees at 7 bases. Germline-derived CDR1 and CDR2 are MNHEY and SVGAGI. With 0 bases clipped from V and 13 bases from J, the junction kept 17 bases outside the gene matches. This CDR3 region has 16 residues. The CDR3 is CASSYSRGQHPDLGFF. The CDR3 DNA reads as TGTGCCAGCAGTTACTCTAGGGGGCAGCACCCGGATCTGGGTTTCTTT.

V gene TRBV19 combines with J gene TRBJ2-1; TRBD2 matches 8 bases. Germline-derived CDR1 and CDR2 are LNHDA and SQIVND (reference sequence). The trim removed 6 bases at V and 8 bases at J, leaving 3 bases unmatched. The CDR3 totals 12 residues. The CDR3 DNA sequence: TGTGCCAGTAGGTTTAGCGGGGATGAGCAGTTCTTC. Its translation is CASRFSGDEQFF.

The J gene is TRBJ2-7, the V gene TRBV29-1, with TRBD1 matching over 10 bases. This CDR3 is built from 14 residues. The junction had 7 bases not matched to a gene; V was cut back by 0 bases and J by 8 bases. Germline V gene data show CDR1 as SQVTM and CDR2 as ANQGSEA. The CDR3 coding sequence is TGCAGCGTTGAAGACGCGGGACAGGGGTTGAAGCAGTACTTC. Residues: CSVEDAGQGLKQYF.